This TCR beta chain was profiled in a study of prognosis after radiotherapy for stage I lung cancer. For the study at large: None of the patients had concurrent treatment alongside stereotactic body radiotherapy. Regarding the study as a whole: Differences in TRBV and TRBJ gene usage were reportedly observed between patients with and without metastases. Post-treatment Shannon entropy following stereotactic body radiation therapy was lower among patients who developed distant metastases.

Germline CDR1 and CDR2: LNHDA and SQIVND (reference sequence). The CDR3 is made up of 14 amino acids. V was shortened by 10 bases and J by 6 bases, with 18 bases between the two germline ends. TCR beta CDR3 amplification from genomic DNA was performed by two-round multiplex PCR. TRBV and TRBJ genes each had their own specific primers in first-round PCR. Each CDR3 protein gets one entry after TCRdb re-called the multiplex PCR reads with MiXCR. Here the sample spans fewer than 15,000 distinct CDR3 sequences, 47% being singletons. Two sampling time points were used, and about 5.8 milliliters of peripheral blood were drawn at each. The sample holds many counts of this clonotype. Its antigen is unidentified.

The TCR comes from a donor older than 45 with non-small cell lung cancer. The V gene is TRBV19, the J gene TRBJ2-2; D may be TRBD1 (7 bases). Sequenced material: PBMCs, taken before or after stereotactic body radiation therapy (not recorded which). The CDR3: CATTRTGEAGELFF. The CDR3 nucleotides are TGTGCCACCACCCGTACAGGGGAGGCCGGGGAGCTGTTTTTT. Based on the CDR3 plus reference TRBV19 and TRBJ2-2, the full variable domain is DGGITQSPKYLFRKEGQNVTLSCEQNLNHDAMYWYRQDPGQGLRLIYYSQIVNDFQKGDIAEGYSVSREKKESFPLTVTSAQKNPTAFYLCATTRTGEAGELFFGEGSRLTVL.